Below are 9 T cell receptor beta chains sequenced from a single sample in a study of blood T cell repertoires in COVID-19. TCRdb's copy holds only in-frame clones and misses some; the assay was immunoSEQ multiplex PCR. The sample lists under 300,000 clones, about 88% occurring once. The sample was PBMCs or T cells enriched from blood (not recorded which). The origin of the receptors is a woman aged 55-75 years in a cohort exposed to, infected with or recovered from COVID-19 (not recorded which).

The V gene is TRBV27, the J gene TRBJ2-7; D possibly corresponds to TRBD2 (6 bases). The CDR3 extends over 16 amino acids. Germline V gene sequence: CDR1 MNHEY, CDR2 SMNVEV (reference sequence). V shed 2 bases and J shed 0 bases, with 14 bases lying between them. In DNA form, the CDR3 reads TGTGCCAGCAGTTTAAACTTTGGGGGGAACTCCTACGAGCAGTACTTC. Protein product: CASSLNFGGNSYEQYF.

The J gene is TRBJ2-3, the V gene TRBV6-5; D uncertain. CDR3 length: 15 residues. Germline V gives CDR1 MNHEY, CDR2 SVGAGI. V was pared by 8 bases and J by 0 bases, with 15 bases between. The CDR3 coding sequence is TGTGCCAGCCTACAGTCGATTACTAGCACAGATACGCAGTATTTT. It codes for CASLQSITSTDTQYF.

The rearrangement uses TRBV5-4 and TRBJ1-5; D is perhaps TRBD1 (6 bases). Trimming cost V 0 bases and J 9 bases, with 13 bases left between them. Germline V gene data show CDR1 as SGHNT and CDR2 as YYREEE (reference sequence). The CDR3 sequence is 14 residues long. This chain's CDR3 is CASSLGGGQGPQHF. Here the CDR3 DNA reads TGTGCCAGCAGCTTGGGCGGGGGGCAGGGGCCCCAGCATTTT.

The chain employs TRBV9 and TRBJ2-5, with D unclear. The length of the CDR3 is 13 residues. The germline V and J ends were trimmed by 0 bases and 9 bases, with 12 bases remaining between them. The V gene's germline CDR1 is SGDLS and CDR2 YYNGEE. The CDR3 DNA reads TGTGCCAGCAGCGTAGTTCAGGATTCGTCCCAGTACTTC. Encoded protein: CASSVVQDSSQYF.

This sequence joins TRBV28 and TRBJ2-1; 10 bases fit TRBD1. V was clipped by 5 bases and J by 12 bases; unmatched bases: 7. CDR3 size: 13 residues. The germline V gene has CDR1 MDHEN and CDR2 SYDVKM. The CDR3 DNA sequence: TGTGCCAGCAGTGTCGGGACAGGGGCCGGGCAGTTCTTC. It is translated as CASSVGTGAGQFF.

The gene calls are TRBV3-1 (or the pseudogene TRBV3-2) and TRBJ2-7, with D perhaps matching TRBD1 (5 bases). Germline CDR1 reads LGHDT; CDR2 reads YNNKEL (reference sequence). The V end lost 1 base, the J end lost 6 bases, and 13 bases lay between the germline ends. This CDR3 region has 14 residues. CDR3 coding DNA: TGTGCCAGCAGCCAAGGACGGCAGGGAATCGAGCAGTACTTC. This encodes CASSQGRQGIEQYF.

The rearrangement links TRBV2 to TRBJ2-1, with TRBD2 as a possible D gene (5 bases). This CDR3 comprises 15 residues. The V gene's germline CDR1 is SNHLY and CDR2 FYNNEI. Trimming took off 5 bases at V and 5 bases at J, with 16 bases between the two ends. CDR3 in amino acids: CASSRETTQNNEQFF. CDR3 DNA: TGTGCCAGCAGTAGGGAGACGACCCAAAACAATGAGCAGTTCTTC.

The chain carries TRBV6-4 and TRBJ2-2; TRBD1 aligns across 7 bases. CDR3 length equals 14 residues. Germline CDR1 MRHNA, CDR2 SNTAGT. V gave up 6 bases and J gave up 4 bases; unmatched junction bases: 5. CDR3 region: CASSPDRATGELFF. The DNA of the CDR3 is TGTGCCAGCAGCCCTGACAGGGCCACCGGGGAGCTGTTTTTT.

The DNA of the CDR3 is TGTGCCAGCAGTTTAAGAGAGAACACTGAAGCTTTCTTT. Its protein is CASSLRENTEAFF. This sequence joins TRBV27 and TRBJ1-1; D uncertain. V lost 2 bases to trimming and J lost 1 base, with 5 bases between them. The CDR3 sequence is 13 residues long. In germline, CDR1 is MNHEY, CDR2 SMNVEV (reference sequence).